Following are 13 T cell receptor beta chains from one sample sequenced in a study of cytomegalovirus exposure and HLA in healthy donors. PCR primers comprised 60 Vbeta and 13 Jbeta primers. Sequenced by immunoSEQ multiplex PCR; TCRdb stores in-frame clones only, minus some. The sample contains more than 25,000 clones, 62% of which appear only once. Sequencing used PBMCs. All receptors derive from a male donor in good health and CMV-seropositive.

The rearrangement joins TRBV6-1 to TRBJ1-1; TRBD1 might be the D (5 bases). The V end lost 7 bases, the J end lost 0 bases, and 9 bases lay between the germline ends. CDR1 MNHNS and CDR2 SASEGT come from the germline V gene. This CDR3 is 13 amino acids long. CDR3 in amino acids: CASTRGVNTEAFF. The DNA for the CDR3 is TGTGCCAGCACCCGGGGGGTGAACACTGAAGCTTTCTTT.

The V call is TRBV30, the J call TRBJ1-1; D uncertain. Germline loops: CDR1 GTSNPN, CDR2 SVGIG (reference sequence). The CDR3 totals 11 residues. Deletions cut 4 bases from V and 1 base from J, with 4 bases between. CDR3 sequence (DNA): TGTGCCTGGAACTGGAACACTGAAGCTTTCTTT. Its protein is CAWNWNTEAFF.

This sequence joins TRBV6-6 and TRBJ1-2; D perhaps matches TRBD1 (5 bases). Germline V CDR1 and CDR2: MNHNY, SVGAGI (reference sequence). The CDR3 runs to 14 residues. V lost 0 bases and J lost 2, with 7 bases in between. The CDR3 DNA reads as TGTGCCAGCAGTTACTCCGGGGGGAACTATGGCTACACCTTC. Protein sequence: CASSYSGGNYGYTF.

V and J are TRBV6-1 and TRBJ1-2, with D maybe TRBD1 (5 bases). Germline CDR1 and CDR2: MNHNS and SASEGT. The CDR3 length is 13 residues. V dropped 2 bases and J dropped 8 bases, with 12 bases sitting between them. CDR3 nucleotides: TGTGCCAGCAGTGAATCTGGGGCTGGGGGCTACACCTTC. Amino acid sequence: CASSESGAGGYTF.

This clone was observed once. CDR3 loop: CASSRTGGYQPQHF. The CDR3 nucleotides are TGTGCCAGCAGTAGGACAGGGGGCTATCAGCCCCAGCATTTT. This chain uses TRBV28 with TRBJ1-5; 11 nucleotides line up with TRBD1. The CDR3 is 14 residues long. The V and J ends lost 5 bases and 5 bases, in that order; junction bases with no gene match: 2. Looked up from germline, CDR1 is MDHEN and CDR2 is SYDVKM.

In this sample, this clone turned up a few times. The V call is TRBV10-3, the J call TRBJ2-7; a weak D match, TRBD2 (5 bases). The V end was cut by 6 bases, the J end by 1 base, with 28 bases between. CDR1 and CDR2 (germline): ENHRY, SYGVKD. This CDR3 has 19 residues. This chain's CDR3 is CAISPTGVTSSRQSYEQYF. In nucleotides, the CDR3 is TGTGCCATCAGCCCAACCGGGGTAACGTCCTCGAGGCAATCCTACGAGCAGTACTTC.

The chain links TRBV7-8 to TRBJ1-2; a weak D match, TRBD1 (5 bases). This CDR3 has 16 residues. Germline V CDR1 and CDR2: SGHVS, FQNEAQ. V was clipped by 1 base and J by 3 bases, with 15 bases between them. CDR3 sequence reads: CASSLVSGWGDYGYTF. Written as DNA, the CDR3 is TGTGCCAGCAGCTTAGTATCCGGGTGGGGGGACTATGGCTACACCTTC.

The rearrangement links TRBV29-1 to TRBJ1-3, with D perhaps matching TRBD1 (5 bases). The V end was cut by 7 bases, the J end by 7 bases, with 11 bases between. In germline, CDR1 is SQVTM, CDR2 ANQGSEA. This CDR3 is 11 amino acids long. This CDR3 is CSARGGNTIYF. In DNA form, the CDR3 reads TGCAGCGCCCGGGGGGGGAACACCATATATTTT. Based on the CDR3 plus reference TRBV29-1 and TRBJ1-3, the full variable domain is SAVISQKPSRDICQRGTSLTIQCQVDSQVTMMFWYRQQPGQSLTLIATANQGSEATYESGFVIDKFPISRPNLTFSTLTVSNMSPEDSSIYLCSARGGNTIYFGEGSWLTVV.

The CDR3 here is CAWTLAGVTGANVLTF. The CDR3 bases are TGTGCCTGGACCCTAGCGGGAGTTACTGGGGCCAACGTCCTGACTTTC. The chain combines TRBV30 with TRBJ2-6; 10 bases line up with TRBD2. CDR3 length: 16 amino acids. Germline-derived CDR1 and CDR2 are GTSNPN and SVGIG (reference sequence). V trimming: 4 bases; J trimming: 2 bases; junction bases outside the gene matches: 5. The complete variable domain, with remaining parts taken from reference TRBV30 and TRBJ2-6, reads SQTIHQWPATLVQPVGSPLSLECTVEGTSNPNLYWYRQAAGRGLQLLFYSVGIGQISSEVPQNLSASRPQDRQFILSSKKLLLSDSGFYLCAWTLAGVTGANVLTFGAGSRLTVL.

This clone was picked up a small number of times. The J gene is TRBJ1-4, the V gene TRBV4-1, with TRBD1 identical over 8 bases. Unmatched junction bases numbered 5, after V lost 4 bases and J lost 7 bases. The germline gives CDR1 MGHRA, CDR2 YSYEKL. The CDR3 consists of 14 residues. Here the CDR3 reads CASSRQGSSEKLFF. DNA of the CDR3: TGCGCCAGCAGCCGACAGGGGAGTAGTGAAAAACTGTTTTTT.

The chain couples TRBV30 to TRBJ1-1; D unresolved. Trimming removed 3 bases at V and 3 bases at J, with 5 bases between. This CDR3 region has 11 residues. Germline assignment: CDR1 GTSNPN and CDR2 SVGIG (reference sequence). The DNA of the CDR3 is TGTGCCTGGAGACAGTACACTGAAGCTTTCTTT. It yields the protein CAWRQYTEAFF.

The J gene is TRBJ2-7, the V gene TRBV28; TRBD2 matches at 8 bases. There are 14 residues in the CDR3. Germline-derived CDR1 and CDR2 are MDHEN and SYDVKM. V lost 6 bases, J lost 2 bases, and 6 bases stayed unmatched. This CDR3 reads CASRSSGEAYEQYF. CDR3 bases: TGTGCCAGCAGAAGTAGCGGGGAAGCCTACGAGCAGTACTTC.

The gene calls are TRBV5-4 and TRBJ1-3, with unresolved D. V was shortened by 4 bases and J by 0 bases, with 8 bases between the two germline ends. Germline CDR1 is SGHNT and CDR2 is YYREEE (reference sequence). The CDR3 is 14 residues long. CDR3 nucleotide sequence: TGTGCCAGCAGCCCGGGATCCTCTGGAAACACCATATATTTT. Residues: CASSPGSSGNTIYF.